This T cell receptor (beta chain) was captured in a study of identical twins. A universal primer site was incorporated via template switching, and the cDNA contained unique molecular identifiers. Using its own MiXCR run on the 5' RACE reads, TCRdb lists one record per CDR3 protein. The sample lists around 340,000 distinct CDR3 sequences; over 9% were seen once. Between the trimmed V and J ends, which lost 4 bases and 6 bases, there was a span of 20 bases. The length of the CDR3 is 16 residues. Looked up from germline, CDR1 is SGHRS and CDR2 is YFSETQ. Healthy Caucasians supplied all donations. This sample was also put to use in a study of yellow fever vaccine responses in identical twins.

Input material: CD8+ T cells sorted from blood. The sequence came from a young woman in good health. The chain couples TRBV5-1 to TRBJ2-1; D not certain. CDR3 sequence reads: CASSPNLGKDSNEQFF. The CDR3 coding sequence is TGCGCCAGCAGCCCAAATCTAGGCAAGGATTCCAATGAGCAGTTCTTC.